This T cell receptor (beta chain) was found in a study of blood T cell repertoires in COVID-19. Across the whole study: Spain, Italy and the United States supplied samples that represented acute and convalescent COVID-19. In each case, the material was cDNA or gDNA derived from T cells, B-cell-depleted T cells, or PBMCs.

In the authors' methods: Estimates of nucleated cell counts were drawn from the amplification of reference gene primers. Sequencing was performed with immunoSEQ multiplex PCR; in TCRdb, only in-frame clones are kept and a portion is missing. The V and J calls and clone size are taken from that table; D and trimming were inferred from the DNA. The data contain about 280,000 clones, 65% to 90% of them singletons. Trimming removed 4 bases from V and 4 bases from J, with 13 bases in between. There are 14 residues in the CDR3. CDR1 and CDR2 from the germline V gene are SGHRS and YFSETQ. The rearrangement uses TRBV5-1 and TRBJ2-3; D possibly corresponds to TRBD2 (6 bases). Sequencing was done on a sample of peripheral blood. The receptor comes from a human donor in a cohort sampled during active COVID-19. The CDR3, as DNA: TGCGCCAGCAGCGCCGGGAGTGGGGCAGATACGCAGTATTTT. Translated: CASSAGSGADTQYF.